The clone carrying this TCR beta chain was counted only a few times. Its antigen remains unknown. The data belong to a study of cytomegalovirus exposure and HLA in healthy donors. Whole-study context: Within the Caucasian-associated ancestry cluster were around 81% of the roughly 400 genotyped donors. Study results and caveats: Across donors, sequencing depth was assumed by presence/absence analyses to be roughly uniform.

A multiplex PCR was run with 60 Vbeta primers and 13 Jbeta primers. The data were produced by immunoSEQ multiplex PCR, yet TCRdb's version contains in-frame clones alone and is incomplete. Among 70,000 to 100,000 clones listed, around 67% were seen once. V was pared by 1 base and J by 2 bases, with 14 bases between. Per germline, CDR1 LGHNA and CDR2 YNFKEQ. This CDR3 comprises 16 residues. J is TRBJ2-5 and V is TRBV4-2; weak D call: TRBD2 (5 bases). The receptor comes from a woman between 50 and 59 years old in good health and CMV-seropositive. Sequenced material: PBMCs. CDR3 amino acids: CASSQAAGFGQETQYF. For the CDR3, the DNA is TGTGCCAGCAGCCAAGCCGCGGGCTTTGGGCAAGAGACCCAGTACTTC.